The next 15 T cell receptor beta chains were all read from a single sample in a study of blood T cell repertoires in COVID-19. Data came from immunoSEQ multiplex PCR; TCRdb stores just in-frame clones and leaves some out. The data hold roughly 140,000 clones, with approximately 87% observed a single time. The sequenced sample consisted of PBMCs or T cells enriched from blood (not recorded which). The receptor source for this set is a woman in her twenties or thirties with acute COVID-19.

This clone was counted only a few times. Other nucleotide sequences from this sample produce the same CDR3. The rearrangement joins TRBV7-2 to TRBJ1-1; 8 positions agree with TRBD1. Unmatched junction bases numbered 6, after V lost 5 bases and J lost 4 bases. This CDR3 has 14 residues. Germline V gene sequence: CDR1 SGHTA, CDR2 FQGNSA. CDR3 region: CASSPTGVGTEAFF. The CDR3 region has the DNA TGTGCCAGCAGCCCGACAGGGGTTGGCACTGAAGCTTTCTTT.

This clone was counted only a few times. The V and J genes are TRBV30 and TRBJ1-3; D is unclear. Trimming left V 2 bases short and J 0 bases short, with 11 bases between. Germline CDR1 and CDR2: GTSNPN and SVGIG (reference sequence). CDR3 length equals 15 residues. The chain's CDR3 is CAWSPDWASGNTIYF. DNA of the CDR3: TGTGCCTGGAGTCCAGATTGGGCCTCTGGAAACACCATATATTTT.

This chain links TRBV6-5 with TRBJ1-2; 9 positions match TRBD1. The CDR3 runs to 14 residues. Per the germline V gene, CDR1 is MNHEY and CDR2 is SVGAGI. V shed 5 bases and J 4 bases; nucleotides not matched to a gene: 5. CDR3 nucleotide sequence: TGTGCCAGCAGTCCCGGGACAGGGACCTATGGCTACACCTTC. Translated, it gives CASSPGTGTYGYTF.

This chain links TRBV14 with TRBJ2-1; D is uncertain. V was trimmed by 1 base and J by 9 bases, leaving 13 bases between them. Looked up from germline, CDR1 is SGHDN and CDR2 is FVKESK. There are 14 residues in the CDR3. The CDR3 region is CASSQVLNYGEQFF. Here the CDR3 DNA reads TGTGCCAGCAGCCAAGTGTTGAACTACGGTGAGCAGTTCTTC.

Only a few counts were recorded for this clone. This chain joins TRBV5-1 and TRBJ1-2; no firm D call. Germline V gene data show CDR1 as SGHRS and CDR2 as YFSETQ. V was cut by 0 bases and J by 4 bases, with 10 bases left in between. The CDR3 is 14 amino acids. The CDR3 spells CASSLAQVGYGYTF. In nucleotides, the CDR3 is TGCGCCAGCAGCTTGGCCCAGGTTGGCTATGGCTACACCTTC.

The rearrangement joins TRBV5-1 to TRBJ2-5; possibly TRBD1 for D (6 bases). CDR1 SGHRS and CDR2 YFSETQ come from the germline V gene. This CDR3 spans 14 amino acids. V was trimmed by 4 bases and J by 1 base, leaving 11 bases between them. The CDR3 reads CASSLGHAQETQYF. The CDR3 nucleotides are TGCGCCAGCAGCCTGGGACATGCCCAAGAGACCCAGTACTTC.

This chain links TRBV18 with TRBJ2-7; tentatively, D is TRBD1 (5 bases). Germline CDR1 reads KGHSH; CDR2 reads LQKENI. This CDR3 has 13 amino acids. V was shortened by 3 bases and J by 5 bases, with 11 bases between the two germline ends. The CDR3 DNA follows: TGTGCCAGCTCACCCATTGGGGCCCACGAGCAGTACTTC. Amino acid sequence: CASSPIGAHEQYF. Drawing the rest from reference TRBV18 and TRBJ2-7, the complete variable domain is NAGVMQNPRHLVRRRGQEARLRCSPMKGHSHVYWYRQLPEEGLKFMVYLQKENIIDESGMPKERFSAEFPKEGPSILRIQQVVRGDSAAYFCASSPIGAHEQYFGPGTRLTVT.

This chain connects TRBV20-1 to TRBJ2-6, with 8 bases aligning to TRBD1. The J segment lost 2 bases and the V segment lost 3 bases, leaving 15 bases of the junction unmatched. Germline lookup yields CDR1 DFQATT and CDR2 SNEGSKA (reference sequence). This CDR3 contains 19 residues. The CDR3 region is CSASPGQVTILTGANVLTF. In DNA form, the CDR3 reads TGCAGTGCTAGTCCGGGACAGGTAACCATTTTGACTGGGGCCAACGTCCTGACTTTC.

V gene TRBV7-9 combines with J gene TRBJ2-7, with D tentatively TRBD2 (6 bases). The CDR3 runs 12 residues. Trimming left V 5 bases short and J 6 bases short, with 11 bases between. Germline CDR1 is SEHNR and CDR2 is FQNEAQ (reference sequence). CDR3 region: CASSLGRGEQYF. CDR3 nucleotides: TGTGCCAGCAGCCTGGGGCGGGGCGAGCAGTACTTC.

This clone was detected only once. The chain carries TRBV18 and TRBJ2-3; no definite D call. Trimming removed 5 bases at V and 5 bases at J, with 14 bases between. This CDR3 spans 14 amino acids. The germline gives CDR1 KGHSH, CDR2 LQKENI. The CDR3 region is CASSFAEVRDTQYF. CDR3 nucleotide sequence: TGTGCCAGCTCATTTGCGGAAGTGAGAGATACGCAGTATTTT.

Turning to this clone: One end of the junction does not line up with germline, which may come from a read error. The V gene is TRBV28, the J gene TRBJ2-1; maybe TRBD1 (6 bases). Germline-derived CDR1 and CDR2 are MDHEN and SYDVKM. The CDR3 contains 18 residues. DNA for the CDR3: TGTGCCAGCAGTTTCGCCCCTGCGATGGGGACACTTCTACAGGGTTTGGTCTTC. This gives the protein CASSFAPAMGTLLQGLVF.

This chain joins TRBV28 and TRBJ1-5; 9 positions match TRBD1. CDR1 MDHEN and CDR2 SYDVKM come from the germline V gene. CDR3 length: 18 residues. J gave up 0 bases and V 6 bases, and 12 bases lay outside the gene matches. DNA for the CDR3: TGTGCCAGCAGCGAGGGACAGGGAGTTTTCCCTAGCAATCAGCCCCAGCATTTT. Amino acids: CASSEGQGVFPSNQPQHF.

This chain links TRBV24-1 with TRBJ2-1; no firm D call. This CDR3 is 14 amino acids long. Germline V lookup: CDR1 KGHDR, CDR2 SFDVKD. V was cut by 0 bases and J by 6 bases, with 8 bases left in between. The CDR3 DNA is TGTGCCACCAGTGATTTGCTAGAAGGCAATGAGCAGTTCTTC. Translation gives CATSDLLEGNEQFF.

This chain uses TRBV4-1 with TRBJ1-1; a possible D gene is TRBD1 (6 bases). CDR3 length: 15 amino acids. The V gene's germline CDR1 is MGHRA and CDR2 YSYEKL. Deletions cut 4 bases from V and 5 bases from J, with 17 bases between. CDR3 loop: CASSRDQGLRTEAFF. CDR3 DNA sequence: TGCGCCAGCAGCCGAGATCAGGGGTTGCGTACTGAAGCTTTCTTT.

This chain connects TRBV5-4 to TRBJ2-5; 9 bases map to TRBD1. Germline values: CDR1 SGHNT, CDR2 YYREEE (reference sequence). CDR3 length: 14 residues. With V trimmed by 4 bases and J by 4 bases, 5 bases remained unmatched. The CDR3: CASSQGQGGETQYF. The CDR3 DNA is TGTGCCAGCAGCCAGGGACAGGGCGGAGAGACCCAGTACTTC.